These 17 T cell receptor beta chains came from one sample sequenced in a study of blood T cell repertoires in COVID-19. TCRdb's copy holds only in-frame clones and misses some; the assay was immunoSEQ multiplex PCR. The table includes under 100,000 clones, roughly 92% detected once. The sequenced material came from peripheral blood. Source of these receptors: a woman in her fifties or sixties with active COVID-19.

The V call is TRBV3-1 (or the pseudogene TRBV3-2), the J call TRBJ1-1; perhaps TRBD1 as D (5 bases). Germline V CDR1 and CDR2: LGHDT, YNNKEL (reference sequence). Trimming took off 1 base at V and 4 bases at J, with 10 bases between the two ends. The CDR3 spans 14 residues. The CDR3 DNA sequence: TGTGCCAGCAGCCAAGGCGGGGCTCTCACTGAAGCTTTCTTT. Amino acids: CASSQGGALTEAFF.

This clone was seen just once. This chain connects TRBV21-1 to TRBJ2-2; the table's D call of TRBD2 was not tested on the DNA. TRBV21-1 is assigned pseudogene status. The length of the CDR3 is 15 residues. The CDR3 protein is CASNFPGGITGELFF. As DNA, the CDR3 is TGTGCCAGCAACTTCCCGGGGGGCATCACCGGGGAGCTGTTTTTT.

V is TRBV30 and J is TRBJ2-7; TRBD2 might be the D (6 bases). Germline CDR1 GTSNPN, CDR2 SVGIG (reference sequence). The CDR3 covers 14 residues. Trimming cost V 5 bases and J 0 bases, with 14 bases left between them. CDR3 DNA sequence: TGTGCCTGGCGACGGGGACTCAGCTCCTACGAGCAGTACTTC. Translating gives CAWRRGLSSYEQYF. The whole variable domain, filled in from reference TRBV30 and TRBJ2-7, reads SQTIHQWPATLVQPVGSPLSLECTVEGTSNPNLYWYRQAAGRGLQLLFYSVGIGQISSEVPQNLSASRPQDRQFILSSKKLLLSDSGFYLCAWRRGLSSYEQYFGPGTRLTVT.

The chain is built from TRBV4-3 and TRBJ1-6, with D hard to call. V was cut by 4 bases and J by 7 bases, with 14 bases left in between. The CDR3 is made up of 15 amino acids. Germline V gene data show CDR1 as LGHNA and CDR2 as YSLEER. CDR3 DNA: TGCGCCAGCAGCCTCGAGAGGAGTCAAAATTCACCCCTCCACTTT. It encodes CASSLERSQNSPLHF.

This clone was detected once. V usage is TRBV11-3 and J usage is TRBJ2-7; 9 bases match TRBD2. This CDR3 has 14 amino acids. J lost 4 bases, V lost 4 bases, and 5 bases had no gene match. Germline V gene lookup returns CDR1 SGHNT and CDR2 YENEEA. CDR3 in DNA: TGTGCCAGCAGCTCCGGGACTAGCAGTTACGAGCAGTACTTC. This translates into CASSSGTSSYEQYF.

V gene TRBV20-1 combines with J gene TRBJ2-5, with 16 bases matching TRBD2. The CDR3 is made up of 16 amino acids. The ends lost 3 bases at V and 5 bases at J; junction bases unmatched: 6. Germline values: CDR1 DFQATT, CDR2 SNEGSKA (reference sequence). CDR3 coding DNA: TGCAGTGCTAGTGGGACTAGCGGGAGGGCCAGGGAGACCCAGTACTTC. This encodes CSASGTSGRARETQYF.

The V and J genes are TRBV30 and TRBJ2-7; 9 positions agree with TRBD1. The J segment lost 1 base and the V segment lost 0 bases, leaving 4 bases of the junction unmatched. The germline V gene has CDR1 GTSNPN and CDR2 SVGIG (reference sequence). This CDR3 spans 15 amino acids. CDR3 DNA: TGTGCCTGGAGTGTGAGGGACAGGGATTCCTACGAGCAGTACTTC. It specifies CAWSVRDRDSYEQYF.

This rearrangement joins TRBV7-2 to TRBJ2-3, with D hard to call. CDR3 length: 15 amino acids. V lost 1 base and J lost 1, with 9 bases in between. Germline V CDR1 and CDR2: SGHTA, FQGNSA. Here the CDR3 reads CASSLEIGGTDTQYF. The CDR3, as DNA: TGTGCCAGCAGCTTAGAAATAGGAGGCACAGATACGCAGTATTTT.

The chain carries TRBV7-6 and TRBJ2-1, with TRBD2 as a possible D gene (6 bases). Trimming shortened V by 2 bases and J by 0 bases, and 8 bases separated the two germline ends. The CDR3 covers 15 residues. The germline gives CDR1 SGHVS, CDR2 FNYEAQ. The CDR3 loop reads CASSLIGSSYNEQFF. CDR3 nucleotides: TGTGCCAGCAGCTTAATCGGGAGCTCCTACAATGAGCAGTTCTTC.

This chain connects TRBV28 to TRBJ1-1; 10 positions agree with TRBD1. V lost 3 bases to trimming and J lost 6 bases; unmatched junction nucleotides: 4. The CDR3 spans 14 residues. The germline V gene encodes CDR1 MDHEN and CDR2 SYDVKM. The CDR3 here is CASSFYGTGAEAFF. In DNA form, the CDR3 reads TGTGCCAGCAGTTTCTACGGGACAGGGGCTGAAGCTTTCTTT.

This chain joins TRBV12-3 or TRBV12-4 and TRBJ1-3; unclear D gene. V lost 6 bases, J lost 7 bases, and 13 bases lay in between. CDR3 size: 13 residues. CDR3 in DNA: TGTGCCAGCAGATCATGGAGCGGGAACACCATATATTTT. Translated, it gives CASRSWSGNTIYF.

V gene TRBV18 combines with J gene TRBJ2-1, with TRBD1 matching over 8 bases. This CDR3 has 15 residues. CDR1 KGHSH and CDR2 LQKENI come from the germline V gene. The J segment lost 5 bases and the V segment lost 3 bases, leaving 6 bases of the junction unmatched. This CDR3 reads CASSPAQGADNEQFF. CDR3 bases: TGTGCCAGCTCACCGGCTCAGGGGGCTGACAATGAGCAGTTCTTC.

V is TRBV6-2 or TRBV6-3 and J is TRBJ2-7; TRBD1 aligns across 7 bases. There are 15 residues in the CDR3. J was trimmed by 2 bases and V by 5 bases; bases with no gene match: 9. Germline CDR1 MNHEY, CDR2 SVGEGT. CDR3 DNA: TGTGCCAGCAGTCGCAAACCGGGACAGACCTACGAGCAGTACTTC. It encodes CASSRKPGQTYEQYF.

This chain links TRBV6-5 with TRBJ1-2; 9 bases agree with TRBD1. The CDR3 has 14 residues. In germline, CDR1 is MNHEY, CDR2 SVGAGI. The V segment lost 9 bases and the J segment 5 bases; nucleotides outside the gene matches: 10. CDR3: CASDLGTGRYGYTF. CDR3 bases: TGTGCCAGTGACCTCGGGACAGGGCGATATGGCTACACCTTC.

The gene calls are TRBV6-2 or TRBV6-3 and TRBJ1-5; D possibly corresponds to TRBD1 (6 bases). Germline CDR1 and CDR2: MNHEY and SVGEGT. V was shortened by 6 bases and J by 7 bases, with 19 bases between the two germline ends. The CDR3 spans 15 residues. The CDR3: CASSPHRVERQPQHF. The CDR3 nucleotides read TGTGCCAGCAGCCCCCACAGGGTAGAAAGGCAGCCCCAGCATTTT.

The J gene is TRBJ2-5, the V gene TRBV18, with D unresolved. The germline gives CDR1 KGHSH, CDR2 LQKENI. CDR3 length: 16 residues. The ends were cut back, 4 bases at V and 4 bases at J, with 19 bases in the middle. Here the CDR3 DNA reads TGTGCCAGCTCACGTAACCACGCCCCCGGTGGAGAGACCCAGTACTTC. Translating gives CASSRNHAPGGETQYF.

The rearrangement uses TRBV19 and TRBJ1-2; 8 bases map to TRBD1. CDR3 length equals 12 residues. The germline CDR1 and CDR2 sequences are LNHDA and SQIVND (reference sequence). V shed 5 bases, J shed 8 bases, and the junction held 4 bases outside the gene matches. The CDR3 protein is CASSPTGDGYTF. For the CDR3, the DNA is TGTGCCAGTAGTCCGACAGGGGACGGCTACACCTTC.